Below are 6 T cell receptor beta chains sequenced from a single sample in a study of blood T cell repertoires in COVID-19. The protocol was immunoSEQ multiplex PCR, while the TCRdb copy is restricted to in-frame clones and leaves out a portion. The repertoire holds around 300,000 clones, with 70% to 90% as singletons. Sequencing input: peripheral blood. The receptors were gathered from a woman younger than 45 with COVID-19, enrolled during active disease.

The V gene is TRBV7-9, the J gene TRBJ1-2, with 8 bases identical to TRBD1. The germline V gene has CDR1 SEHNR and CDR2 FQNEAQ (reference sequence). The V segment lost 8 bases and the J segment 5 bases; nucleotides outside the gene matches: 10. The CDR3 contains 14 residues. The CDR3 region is CASLPTGEGYGYTF. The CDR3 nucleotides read TGTGCCAGCCTTCCGACAGGGGAGGGTTATGGCTACACCTTC.

The CDR3 protein is CASSSPGQGTGGYTF. The CDR3 nucleotides read TGTGCCAGCAGTTCCCCGGGACAGGGGACTGGTGGCTACACCTTC. The V and J genes are TRBV6-2 or TRBV6-3 and TRBJ1-2, with 10 bases fitting TRBD1. The V gene's germline CDR1 is MNHEY and CDR2 SVGEGT. The length of the CDR3 is 15 residues. Trimming took 4 bases from V and 7 from J; bases not matched to a gene: 9.

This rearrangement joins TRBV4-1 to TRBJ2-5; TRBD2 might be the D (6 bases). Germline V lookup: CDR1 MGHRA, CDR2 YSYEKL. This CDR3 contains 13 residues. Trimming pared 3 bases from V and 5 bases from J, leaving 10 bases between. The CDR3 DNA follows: TGCGCCAGCAGCCAGGGCCTAGCGGAGACCCAGTACTTC. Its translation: CASSQGLAETQYF.

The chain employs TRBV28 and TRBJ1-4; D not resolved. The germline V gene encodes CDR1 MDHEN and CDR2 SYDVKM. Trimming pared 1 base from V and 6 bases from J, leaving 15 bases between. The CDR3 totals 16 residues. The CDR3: CASSLYGPGSYEKLFF. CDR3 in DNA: TGTGCCAGCAGTTTATATGGGCCAGGCTCGTATGAAAAACTGTTTTTT.

Here the CDR3 reads CASSLGGLSPLHF. The CDR3 coding sequence is TGTGCCAGCAGCTTAGGGGGCCTTTCACCCCTCCACTTT. The rearrangement links TRBV7-2 to TRBJ1-6; D is perhaps TRBD1 (5 bases). Trimming removed 1 base from V and 9 bases from J, with 7 bases in between. This CDR3 has 13 amino acids. In germline, CDR1 is SGHTA, CDR2 FQGNSA.

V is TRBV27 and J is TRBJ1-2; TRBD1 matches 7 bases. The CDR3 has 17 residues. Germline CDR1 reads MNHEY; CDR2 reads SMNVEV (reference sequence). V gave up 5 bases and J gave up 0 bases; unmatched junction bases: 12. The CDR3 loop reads CASSRSTGPSANYGYTF. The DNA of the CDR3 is TGTGCCAGCAGTCGGTCGACAGGGCCGTCAGCTAACTATGGCTACACCTTC.